The clone carrying this T cell receptor (beta chain) has just a few counts. Its antigen is unidentified. Using its own MiXCR run on the 5' RACE reads, TCRdb lists one record per CDR3 protein. The sample carries fewer than 80,000 distinct CDR3 sequences, 4% to 6% recorded once. This record comes from a study of neurological immune-mediated disorders. Whole-study findings and limits: HTLV-1-associated myelopathy had the most TCR clonal expansion, and multiple sclerosis had the least, less than healthy controls. The authors found no clinical or MRI feature associated with the multiple sclerosis repertoire cluster.

This CDR3 region has 13 residues. Trimming shortened V by 0 bases and J by 5 bases, and 8 bases separated the two germline ends. Germline V CDR1 and CDR2: DFQATT, SNEGSKA (reference sequence). V gene TRBV20-1 combines with J gene TRBJ2-1; D is tentatively TRBD1 or TRBD2 (5 bases each). The sequencing input was PBMCs. The sequence came from a woman aged 30 to 39 with multiple sclerosis. CDR3 coding DNA: TGCAGTGCTAGAGATCTGGGGGACAATGAGCAGTTCTTC. Translating gives CSARDLGDNEQFF.